This TCR beta chain was observed in a study of blood T cell repertoires in COVID-19. The CDR3 spans 16 residues. CDR1 MNHNY and CDR2 SVGAGI come from the germline V gene (reference sequence). Trimming stripped 2 bases from V and 0 bases from J, with 8 bases between. The method was immunoSEQ multiplex PCR; TCRdb's version includes in-frame clones alone and lacks a portion of them. The repertoire includes some 13,000 clones, 86% of them detected once, and roughly 51% sits in the top ten. This receptor was identified in a man of 80 years or more with acute or convalescent COVID-19. What was sequenced was peripheral blood. The genes are TRBV6-6 and TRBJ2-6, with D uncertain. In DNA form, the CDR3 reads TGTGCCAGCAGTTACAACGGTCCCTCTGGGGCCAACGTCCTGACTTTC. It is translated as CASSYNGPSGANVLTF.